This TCR beta chain was sequenced during a study of read filtering for tumor transcriptome and immune sequencing. As for the study in general: By R-ISS, stages I, II and III held approximately 8, 16 and 7 patients.

Study conclusions and caveats: This fraction held mixed bone marrow immune cells after CD138-negative sorting.

The ends were cut back, 7 bases at V and 5 bases at J, with 14 bases in the middle. In germline, CDR1 is DFQATT, CDR2 SNEGSKA (reference sequence). The CDR3 has 12 amino acids. This clonotype was detected ten times or more. The antigen is undetermined. From about 400 ng of RNA, a library with molecular barcoded alpha/delta and beta/gamma adaptors was made. TCRdb ran MiXCR on the reads and lists one entry per CDR3 protein. Of about 39,000 distinct CDR3 sequences listed, roughly 13% were seen once; the top ten hold around 7%. V is TRBV20-1 and J is TRBJ1-1; D gene uncertain. This clonotype was sampled from a donor aged 40 or over with multiple myeloma. Sequenced material: a population of CD138-negative cells sorted from bone marrow. The CDR3 spells CSGWGSGTEAFF. The CDR3 DNA follows: TGCAGTGGGTGGGGAAGCGGGACTGAAGCTTTCTTT.